The source of this TCR beta chain is a study of graft-versus-host responses after intestinal transplantation. Across the whole study: Anti-thymocyte globulin induction was given to all recipients, followed by tacrolimus and steroids for around three years. General observations from the study: Graft-donor T cell macrochimerism coincided with high graft-versus-host to host-versus-graft clonal ratios in allografts. GvH clones turned up in recipient marrow; some had shown up first in ileum or blood.

Notes on this clone: The antigen remains unidentified.

The CDR3 has 14 residues. Trimming took 5 bases from V and 4 from J; bases not matched to a gene: 2. CDR1 and CDR2 from the germline V gene are SEHNR and FQNEAQ (reference sequence). Repertoires were generated with immunoSEQ multiplex PCR, while TCRdb's copy carries only in-frame clones and drops some. Among approximately 120,000 clones, approximately 92% were seen once, and the ten largest hold roughly 0.17%. This TCR derives from a human donor who received an intestinal transplant. The sample here was unstimulated CD4+ T cells sorted from spleen or lymph node cells, taken before intestinal transplant. The chain couples TRBV7-9 to TRBJ1-2, with TRBD1 matching over 12 bases. The CDR3 protein is CASSRGQGAYGYTF. DNA of the CDR3: TGTGCCAGCAGCCGGGGACAGGGGGCCTATGGCTACACCTTC.